This T cell receptor beta chain stems from a study of Graves' ophthalmopathy and Graves' hyperthyroidism. Ophthalmopathy was moderately-to-severely active, CAS at least 3, NOSPECS at least 4, lasting under 3 months. The authors amplified TCR beta CDR3 regions, and they did so from RNA transcripts for repertoire sequencing. The library came from an HTBI-primed first-round RT-PCR and a second-round multiplex PCR. TCRdb itself ran the multiplex PCR reads through MiXCR, one entry per CDR3 protein. Of some 170,000 distinct CDR3 sequences listed, 39% were seen once; the top ten hold 8% to 9.5%. Comments on this clonotype: What it binds is not known.

Study observations and caveats: Between ophthalmopathy and stable hyperthyroidism, a 13-signature model drew a separation with approximately 87% sensitivity and just under 83% specificity. Blood repertoires reportedly contained most expanded thyroid clonotypes above 0.001 frequency.

The CDR3 sequence is 15 residues long. From germline, CDR1 is SQVTM and CDR2 ANQGSEA. The germline V and J ends were trimmed by 4 bases and 5 bases, with 18 bases remaining between them. Sequences were obtained from peripheral blood. This sequence joins TRBV29-1 and TRBJ1-5; D remains ambiguous. The sequence was obtained from a man aged 25 to 45 with Graves' ophthalmopathy. The CDR3 sequence: CSVVVGGGRDQPQHF. DNA of the CDR3: TGCAGCGTTGTCGTGGGAGGAGGGCGGGATCAGCCCCAGCATTTT. Supplemented by reference TRBV29-1 and TRBJ1-5, the full variable domain reads SAVISQKPSRDICQRGTSLTIQCQVDSQVTMMFWYRQQPGQSLTLIATANQGSEATYESGFVIDKFPISRPNLTFSTLTVSNMSPEDSSIYLCSVVVGGGRDQPQHFGDGTRLSIL.